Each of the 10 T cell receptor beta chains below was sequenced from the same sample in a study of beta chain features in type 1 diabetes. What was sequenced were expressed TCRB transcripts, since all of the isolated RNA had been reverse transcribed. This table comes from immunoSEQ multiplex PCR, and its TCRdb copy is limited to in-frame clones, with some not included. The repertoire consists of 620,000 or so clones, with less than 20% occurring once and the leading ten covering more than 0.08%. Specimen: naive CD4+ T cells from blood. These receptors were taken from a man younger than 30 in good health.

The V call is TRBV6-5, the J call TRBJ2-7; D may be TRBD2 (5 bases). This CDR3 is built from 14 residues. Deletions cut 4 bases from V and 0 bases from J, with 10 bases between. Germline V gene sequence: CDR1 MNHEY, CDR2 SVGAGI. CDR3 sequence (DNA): TGTGCCAGCAGTTCAGGAGGAAGCTCCTACGAGCAGTACTTC. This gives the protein CASSSGGSSYEQYF.

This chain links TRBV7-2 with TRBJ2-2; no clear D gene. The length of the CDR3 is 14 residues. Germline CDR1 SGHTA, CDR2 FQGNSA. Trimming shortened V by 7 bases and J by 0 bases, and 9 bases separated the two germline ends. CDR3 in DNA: TGTGCCAGCACCTTGCCCACGAACACCGGGGAGCTGTTTTTT. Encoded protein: CASTLPTNTGELFF. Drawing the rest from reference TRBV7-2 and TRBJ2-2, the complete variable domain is GAGVSQSPSNKVTEKGKDVELRCDPISGHTALYWYRQSLGQGLEFLIYFQGNSAPDKSGLPSDRFSAERTGGSVSTLTIQRTQQEDSAVYLCASTLPTNTGELFFGEGSRLTVL.

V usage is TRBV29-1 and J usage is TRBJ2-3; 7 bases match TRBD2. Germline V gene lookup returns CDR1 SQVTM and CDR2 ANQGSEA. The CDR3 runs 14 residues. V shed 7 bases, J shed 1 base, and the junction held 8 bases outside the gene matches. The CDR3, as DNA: TGCAGCGGTGGGGAGGGGCCTGGCACAGATACGCAGTATTTT. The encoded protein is CSGGEGPGTDTQYF.

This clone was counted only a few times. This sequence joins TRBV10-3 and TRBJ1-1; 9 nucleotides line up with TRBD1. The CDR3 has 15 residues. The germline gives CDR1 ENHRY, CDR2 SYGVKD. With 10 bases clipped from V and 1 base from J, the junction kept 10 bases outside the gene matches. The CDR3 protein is CATRDRDGSNTEAFF. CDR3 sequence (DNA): TGTGCCACAAGGGACAGGGACGGCTCGAACACTGAAGCTTTCTTT.

CDR3 sequence reads: CASSTTPNTEAFF. CDR3 DNA: TGTGCCAGCAGTACGACACCGAACACTGAAGCTTTCTTT. The J gene is TRBJ1-1, the V gene TRBV28, with no clear D. The CDR3 consists of 13 residues. Germline loops: CDR1 MDHEN, CDR2 SYDVKM. The germline V and J ends were trimmed by 5 bases and 1 base, with 8 bases remaining between them.

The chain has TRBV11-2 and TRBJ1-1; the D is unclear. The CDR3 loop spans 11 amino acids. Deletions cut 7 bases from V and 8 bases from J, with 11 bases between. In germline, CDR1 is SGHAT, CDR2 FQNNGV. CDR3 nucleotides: TGTGCCAGCAACCAGTGGTCAGAAGCTTTCTTT. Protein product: CASNQWSEAFF.

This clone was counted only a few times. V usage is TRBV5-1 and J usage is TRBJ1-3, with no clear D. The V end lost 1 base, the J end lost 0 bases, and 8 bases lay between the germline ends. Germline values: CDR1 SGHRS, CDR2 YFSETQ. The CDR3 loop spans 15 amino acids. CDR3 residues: CASSLMGNSGNTIYF. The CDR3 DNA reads TGCGCCAGCAGCTTGATGGGGAACTCTGGAAACACCATATATTTT. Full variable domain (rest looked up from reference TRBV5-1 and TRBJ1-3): KAGVTQTPRYLIKTRGQQVTLSCSPISGHRSVSWYQQTPGQGLQFLFEYFSETQRNKGNFPGRFSGRQFSNSRSEMNVSTLELGDSALYLCASSLMGNSGNTIYFGEGSWLTVV.

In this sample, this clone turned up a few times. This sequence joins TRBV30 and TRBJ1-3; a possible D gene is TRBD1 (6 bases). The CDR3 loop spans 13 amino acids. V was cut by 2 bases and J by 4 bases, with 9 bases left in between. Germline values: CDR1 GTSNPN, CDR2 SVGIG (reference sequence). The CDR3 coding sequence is TGTGCCTGGAGTTTGACAGGCGGAAACACCATATATTTT. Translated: CAWSLTGGNTIYF.

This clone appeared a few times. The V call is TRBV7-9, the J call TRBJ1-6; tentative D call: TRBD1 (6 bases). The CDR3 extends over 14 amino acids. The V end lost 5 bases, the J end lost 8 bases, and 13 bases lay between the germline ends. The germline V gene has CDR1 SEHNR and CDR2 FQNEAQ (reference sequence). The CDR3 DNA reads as TGTGCCAGCAGCCTCGGACAGAGGGATTCACCCCTCCACTTT. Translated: CASSLGQRDSPLHF.

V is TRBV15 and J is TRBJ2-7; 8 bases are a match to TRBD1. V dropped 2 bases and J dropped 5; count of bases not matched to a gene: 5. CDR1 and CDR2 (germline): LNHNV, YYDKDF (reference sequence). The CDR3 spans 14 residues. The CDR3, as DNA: TGTGCCACCAGCAGAAGGACAGGGAACAACGAGCAGTACTTC. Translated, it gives CATSRRTGNNEQYF.